The T cell receptor (beta chain) described here comes from a study of T cells in Graves' hyperthyroidism and ophthalmopathy. Diagnostic assessment was based on clinical symptoms, serum thyroxine and TRAb, thyroid ultrasound and orbital computed tomography. Using roughly 9.4 ml of fresh peripheral blood, PBMCs were prepared. Amplification of TCR beta CDR3 regions was performed using RNA transcripts as template. HTBI primers were used for first-round RT-PCR of the TCR CDR3. TCRdb re-called the multiplex PCR reads with MiXCR, one entry per CDR3 protein. The table includes a few hundred thousand distinct CDR3 sequences, 15% to 18% detected once. The sample taken for sequencing was blood. The clonotype comes from a woman under 30 with Graves' hyperthyroidism.

This CDR3 is CSARAGGNTYEQYF. CDR3 DNA: TGCAGTGCCCGAGCGGGGGGTAACACCTACGAGCAGTACTTC. The V call is TRBV20-1, the J call TRBJ2-7; 9 positions agree with TRBD2. This CDR3 spans 14 amino acids. The ends lost 6 bases at V and 2 bases at J; junction bases unmatched: 8. CDR1 is DFQATT, CDR2 SNEGSKA, per germline (reference sequence).